The rows below give T cell receptor beta chains drawn from one sample of a study of shared clonotypes between healthy human individuals. TCRdb's table, derived via immunoSEQ multiplex PCR, lists solely in-frame clones and lacks some. This table holds about 2.2 million clones, approximately 92% found once. The source material was naive CD8+ T cells from PBMCs. These receptors all come from a man between 18 and 35 years old in good health. Some clones in this sample may be carry-over from other donors' samples. Both conserved end residues are part of each CDR3. A D gene is named only where the DNA matches it firmly. Size values are once, few and many counts, or a class for expanded clones, and some rows have none.

d_call: .; j_call: TRBJ2-7; clone_size: .; v_call: TRBV28; cdr3_aa: CASSSSTSRGIYEQYF; cdr3_nt: TGTGCCAGCAGTTCCTCTACTAGCCGGGGAATCTACGAGCAGTACTTC
d_call: TRBD1; j_call: TRBJ2-7; clone_size: .; v_call: TRBV7-9; cdr3_aa: CASSLIGQGDYEQYF; cdr3_nt: TGTGCCAGCAGCTTAATTGGACAGGGGGACTACGAGCAGTACTTC
d_call: .; j_call: TRBJ2-7; clone_size: .; v_call: TRBV4-3; cdr3_aa: CASSQGPGAGEQYF; cdr3_nt: TGCGCCAGCAGCCAAGGGCCAGGGGCTGGCGAGCAGTACTTC
d_call: TRBD1; j_call: TRBJ1-1; clone_size: .; v_call: TRBV27; cdr3_aa: CASSLSRTGVEAFF; cdr3_nt: TGTGCCAGCAGTCTCTCCCGGACAGGGGTTGAAGCTTTCTTT
d_call: .; j_call: TRBJ2-5; clone_size: .; v_call: TRBV27; cdr3_aa: CASSLSVGEETQYF; cdr3_nt: TGTGCCAGCAGTTTATCCGTCGGAGAAGAGACCCAGTACTTC
d_call: .; j_call: TRBJ2-5; clone_size: once; v_call: TRBV15; cdr3_aa: CATSEGGAPQETQYF; cdr3_nt: TGTGCCACCAGCGAGGGGGGGGCCCCCCAAGAGACCCAGTACTTC
d_call: .; j_call: TRBJ2-7; clone_size: .; v_call: TRBV11-2; cdr3_aa: CASSLAPRSYEQYF; cdr3_nt: TGTGCCAGCAGCTTAGCCCCCCGCTCCTACGAGCAGTACTTC
d_call: TRBD1; j_call: TRBJ1-1; clone_size: .; v_call: TRBV6-5; cdr3_aa: CASRSTGGTEAFF; cdr3_nt: TGTGCCAGCAGGTCGACAGGGGGGACTGAAGCTTTCTTT
d_call: .; j_call: TRBJ2-1; clone_size: .; v_call: TRBV9; cdr3_aa: CASSVGQLHRDEQFF; cdr3_nt: TGTGCCAGCAGCGTAGGGCAGCTCCACCGAGATGAGCAGTTCTTC
d_call: .; j_call: TRBJ2-5; clone_size: .; v_call: TRBV28; cdr3_aa: CASSYRDTQETQYF; cdr3_nt: TGTGCCAGCAGTTACAGGGATACACAAGAGACCCAGTACTTC
d_call: .; j_call: TRBJ1-2; clone_size: .; v_call: TRBV4-1; cdr3_aa: CASSPLQGYGYTF; cdr3_nt: TGCGCCAGCAGCCCCCTGCAAGGCTATGGCTACACCTTC
d_call: TRBD2; j_call: TRBJ2-2; clone_size: .; v_call: TRBV5-6; cdr3_aa: CASSLALAGVTGELFF; cdr3_nt: TGTGCCAGCAGCTTGGCGCTAGCGGGAGTCACCGGGGAGCTGTTTTTT
d_call: .; j_call: TRBJ2-3; clone_size: .; v_call: TRBV27; cdr3_aa: CASSPRGDTQYF; cdr3_nt: TGTGCCAGCAGTCCGAGGGGAGATACGCAGTATTTT
d_call: TRBD1; j_call: TRBJ2-1; clone_size: .; v_call: TRBV29-1; cdr3_aa: CSALGQGHYNEQFF; cdr3_nt: TGCAGCGCCCTAGGACAGGGTCACTACAATGAGCAGTTCTTC
d_call: .; j_call: TRBJ2-4; clone_size: .; v_call: TRBV4-1; cdr3_aa: CASSQEGAAGRYF; cdr3_nt: TGCGCCAGCAGCCAAGAGGGGGCGGCGGGGAGGTACTTC
d_call: .; j_call: TRBJ2-3; clone_size: .; v_call: TRBV27; cdr3_aa: CASTPAFTDSLTDTQYF; cdr3_nt: TGTGCCAGCACCCCGGCCTTTACGGACAGTCTCACAGATACGCAGTATTTT
d_call: .; j_call: TRBJ2-7; clone_size: .; v_call: TRBV11-3; cdr3_aa: CASSPRYSYEQYF; cdr3_nt: TGTGCCAGCAGCCCGCGTTATTCCTACGAGCAGTACTTC
d_call: TRBD1; j_call: TRBJ2-7; clone_size: .; v_call: TRBV27; cdr3_aa: CASSPAATGAGEQYF; cdr3_nt: TGTGCCAGCAGTCCAGCCGCGACAGGGGCGGGCGAGCAGTACTTC
d_call: .; j_call: TRBJ2-1; clone_size: .; v_call: TRBV29-1; cdr3_aa: CSVGGQIYNEQFF; cdr3_nt: TGCAGCGTTGGAGGACAGATTTACAATGAGCAGTTCTTC
d_call: .; j_call: TRBJ1-1; clone_size: .; v_call: TRBV4-1; cdr3_aa: CASSQDPRWERGTEAFF; cdr3_nt: TGCGCCAGCAGCCAAGACCCGCGTTGGGAAAGGGGAACTGAAGCTTTCTTT
d_call: .; j_call: TRBJ1-4; clone_size: .; v_call: TRBV27; cdr3_aa: CASRTSGGLGREKLFF; cdr3_nt: TGTGCCAGCAGGACGAGCGGGGGGCTGGGGAGAGAAAAACTGTTTTTT
d_call: TRBD1; j_call: TRBJ2-5; clone_size: .; v_call: TRBV7-8; cdr3_aa: CASSLPHGTGLETQYF; cdr3_nt: TGTGCCAGCAGCTTACCGCACGGGACAGGGCTAGAGACCCAGTACTTC
d_call: .; j_call: TRBJ1-5; clone_size: .; v_call: TRBV2; cdr3_aa: CASSEARQGSYQPQHF; cdr3_nt: TGTGCCAGCAGTGAAGCGCGGCAGGGGAGCTATCAGCCCCAGCATTTT
d_call: .; j_call: TRBJ1-1; clone_size: .; v_call: TRBV27; cdr3_aa: CASSPVWGTFTEAFF; cdr3_nt: TGTGCCAGCAGTCCGGTCTGGGGGACCTTCACTGAAGCTTTCTTT
d_call: .; j_call: TRBJ2-1; clone_size: .; v_call: TRBV29-1; cdr3_aa: CSVVAGGTYNEQFF; cdr3_nt: TGCAGCGTTGTTGCCGGGGGCACTTACAATGAGCAGTTCTTC
d_call: .; j_call: TRBJ2-3; clone_size: .; v_call: TRBV2; cdr3_aa: CASSFPPRDTDTQYF; cdr3_nt: TGTGCCAGCAGCTTCCCGCCGCGGGACACAGATACGCAGTATTTT
d_call: .; j_call: TRBJ1-3; clone_size: .; v_call: TRBV30; cdr3_aa: CAWSEGKPSGNTIYF; cdr3_nt: TGTGCCTGGAGTGAGGGAAAGCCTTCTGGAAACACCATATATTTT
d_call: .; j_call: TRBJ2-7; clone_size: .; v_call: TRBV5-4; cdr3_aa: CASSLAGTHEQYF; cdr3_nt: TGTGCCAGCAGCTTGGCGGGGACCCACGAGCAGTACTTC
d_call: .; j_call: TRBJ2-5; clone_size: .; v_call: TRBV19; cdr3_aa: CASSIVRGETQYF; cdr3_nt: TGTGCCAGTAGTATCGTCAGGGGTGAGACCCAGTACTTC
d_call: TRBD1; j_call: TRBJ2-7; clone_size: .; v_call: TRBV18; cdr3_aa: CASSQNRGSSYEQYF; cdr3_nt: TGTGCCAGCTCACAAAACAGGGGAAGCTCCTACGAGCAGTACTTC
d_call: TRBD1; j_call: TRBJ2-7; clone_size: .; v_call: TRBV5-1; cdr3_aa: CASSLDRGRFLYEQYF; cdr3_nt: TGCGCCAGCAGCTTGGACAGGGGGCGCTTCCTATACGAGCAGTACTTC
d_call: .; j_call: TRBJ2-7; clone_size: .; v_call: TRBV7-2; cdr3_aa: CASSPRGAYEQYF; cdr3_nt: TGTGCCAGCAGCCCTCGGGGTGCCTACGAGCAGTACTTC
d_call: .; j_call: TRBJ2-2; clone_size: .; v_call: TRBV9; cdr3_aa: CASSPRRGAPNTGELFF; cdr3_nt: TGTGCCAGCAGCCCCCGTCGCGGGGCCCCTAACACCGGGGAGCTGTTTTTT
d_call: TRBD1; j_call: TRBJ2-2; clone_size: .; v_call: TRBV29-1; cdr3_aa: CSVVGQGNTGELFF; cdr3_nt: TGCAGCGTTGTAGGACAGGGGAACACCGGGGAGCTGTTTTTT
d_call: .; j_call: TRBJ1-4; clone_size: .; v_call: TRBV7-9; cdr3_aa: CASSHSAGANEKLFF; cdr3_nt: TGTGCCAGCAGCCACTCAGCCGGAGCTAATGAAAAACTGTTTTTT
d_call: .; j_call: TRBJ2-7; clone_size: .; v_call: TRBV28; cdr3_aa: CASSFPQSGEQYF; cdr3_nt: TGTGCCAGCAGCTTCCCCCAAAGTGGCGAGCAGTACTTC
d_call: .; j_call: TRBJ1-2; clone_size: few; v_call: TRBV5-1; cdr3_aa: CASSFDMPNYGYTF; cdr3_nt: TGCGCCAGCAGCTTTGACATGCCGAACTATGGCTACACCTTC
d_call: TRBD2; j_call: TRBJ2-7; clone_size: .; v_call: TRBV2; cdr3_aa: CASSEGAASGSLYEQYF; cdr3_nt: TGTGCCAGCAGTGAAGGGGCGGCTAGCGGGAGTTTATACGAGCAGTACTTC
d_call: .; j_call: TRBJ1-5; clone_size: .; v_call: TRBV18; cdr3_aa: CASSPGNQPQHF; cdr3_nt: TGTGCCAGCTCACCCGGAAATCAGCCCCAGCATTTT
d_call: .; j_call: TRBJ2-7; clone_size: .; v_call: TRBV6-6; cdr3_aa: CASSPLGTYEQYF; cdr3_nt: TGTGCCAGCAGTCCCCTGGGAACCTACGAGCAGTACTTC
d_call: TRBD1; j_call: TRBJ2-1; clone_size: .; v_call: TRBV27; cdr3_aa: CASSWTGVYNEQFF; cdr3_nt: TGTGCCAGCAGTTGGACAGGGGTCTACAATGAGCAGTTCTTC
d_call: .; j_call: TRBJ1-1; clone_size: few; v_call: TRBV27; cdr3_aa: CASSFYSNTEAFF; cdr3_nt: TGTGCCAGCAGCTTTTATTCCAACACTGAAGCTTTCTTT
d_call: .; j_call: TRBJ2-7; clone_size: .; v_call: TRBV5-1; cdr3_aa: CASSLSTGEFYEQYF; cdr3_nt: TGCGCCAGCAGCTTGTCTACTGGGGAATTTTACGAGCAGTACTTC
d_call: TRBD2; j_call: TRBJ2-6; clone_size: .; v_call: TRBV28; cdr3_aa: CASSSPSGRPFGANVLTF; cdr3_nt: TGTGCCAGCAGTTCTCCTAGCGGGAGGCCATTTGGGGCCAACGTCCTGACTTTC
d_call: TRBD1; j_call: TRBJ2-1; clone_size: .; v_call: TRBV27; cdr3_aa: CASWGQEESEQFF; cdr3_nt: TGTGCCAGCTGGGGACAGGAAGAGAGTGAGCAGTTCTTC
d_call: .; j_call: TRBJ2-7; clone_size: .; v_call: TRBV5-1; cdr3_aa: CASSDSELAELYEQYF; cdr3_nt: TGCGCCAGCTCAGATAGTGAGTTAGCGGAACTCTACGAGCAGTACTTC
d_call: TRBD1; j_call: TRBJ2-7; clone_size: once; v_call: TRBV27; cdr3_aa: CASSAGTGRYEQYF; cdr3_nt: TGTGCCAGCAGCGCGGGGACAGGGCGATACGAGCAGTACTTC
d_call: .; j_call: TRBJ2-2; clone_size: .; v_call: TRBV29-1; cdr3_aa: CSVSTHTGELFF; cdr3_nt: TGCAGCGTTTCTACCCACACCGGGGAGCTGTTTTTT
d_call: TRBD2; j_call: TRBJ2-1; clone_size: .; v_call: TRBV9; cdr3_aa: CASSSTSGRESEQFF; cdr3_nt: TGTGCCAGCAGCTCGACTAGCGGGAGGGAGTCTGAGCAGTTCTTC
d_call: TRBD2; j_call: TRBJ2-2; clone_size: .; v_call: TRBV27; cdr3_aa: CASSAPSGRDTGELFF; cdr3_nt: TGTGCCAGCAGCGCTCCTAGCGGGAGGGATACCGGGGAGCTGTTTTTT
d_call: .; j_call: TRBJ2-7; clone_size: .; v_call: TRBV27; cdr3_aa: CASSLSGGWDYEQYF; cdr3_nt: TGTGCCAGCAGTTTATCTGGGGGTTGGGACTACGAGCAGTACTTC
d_call: .; j_call: TRBJ1-5; clone_size: .; v_call: TRBV6-5; cdr3_aa: CASTEGGGGRQPQHF; cdr3_nt: TGTGCCAGCACCGAGGGCGGGGGGGGAAGGCAGCCCCAGCATTTT
d_call: TRBD1; j_call: TRBJ1-4; clone_size: once; v_call: TRBV7-9; cdr3_aa: CASSSRRTGENEKLFF; cdr3_nt: TGTGCCAGCAGCTCCCGTCGGACAGGGGAGAATGAAAAACTGTTTTTT
d_call: .; j_call: TRBJ2-3; clone_size: .; v_call: TRBV9; cdr3_aa: CASSVVVQGSTDTQYF; cdr3_nt: TGTGCCAGCAGCGTAGTGGTTCAGGGGAGCACAGATACGCAGTATTTT